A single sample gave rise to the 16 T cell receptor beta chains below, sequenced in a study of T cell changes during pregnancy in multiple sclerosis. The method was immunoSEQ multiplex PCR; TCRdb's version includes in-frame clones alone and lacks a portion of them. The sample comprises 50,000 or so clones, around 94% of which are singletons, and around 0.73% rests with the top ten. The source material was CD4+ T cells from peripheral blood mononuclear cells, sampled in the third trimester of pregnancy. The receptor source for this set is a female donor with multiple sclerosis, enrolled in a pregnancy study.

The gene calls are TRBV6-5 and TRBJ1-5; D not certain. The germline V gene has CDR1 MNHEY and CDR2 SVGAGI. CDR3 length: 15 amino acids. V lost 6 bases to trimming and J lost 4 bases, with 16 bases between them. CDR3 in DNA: TGTGCCAGCAGCCCCTGGAGAGGTCTTAATCAGCCCCAGCATTTT. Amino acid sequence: CASSPWRGLNQPQHF.

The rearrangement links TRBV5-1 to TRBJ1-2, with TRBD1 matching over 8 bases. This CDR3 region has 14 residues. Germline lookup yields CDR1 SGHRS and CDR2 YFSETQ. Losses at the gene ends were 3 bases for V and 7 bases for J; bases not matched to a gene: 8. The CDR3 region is CASSSSGGHSGYTF. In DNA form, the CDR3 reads TGCGCCAGCAGCTCATCAGGGGGCCACAGTGGCTACACCTTC. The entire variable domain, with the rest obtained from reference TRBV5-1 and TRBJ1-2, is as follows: KAGVTQTPRYLIKTRGQQVTLSCSPISGHRSVSWYQQTPGQGLQFLFEYFSETQRNKGNFPGRFSGRQFSNSRSEMNVSTLELGDSALYLCASSSSGGHSGYTFGSGTRLTVV.

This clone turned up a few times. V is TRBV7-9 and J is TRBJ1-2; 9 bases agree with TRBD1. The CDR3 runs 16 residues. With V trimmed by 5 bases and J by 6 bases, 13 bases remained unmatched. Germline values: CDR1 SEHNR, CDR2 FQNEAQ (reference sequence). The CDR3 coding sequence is TGTGCCAGCAGCCAATCGATCGGGGGACAGGGAAATGGCTACACCTTC. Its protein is CASSQSIGGQGNGYTF. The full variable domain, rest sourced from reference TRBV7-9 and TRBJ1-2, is DTGVSQNPRHKITKRGQNVTFRCDPISEHNRLYWYRQTLGQGPEFLTYFQNEAQLEKSRLLSDRFSAERPKGSFSTLEIQRTEQGDSAMYLCASSQSIGGQGNGYTFGSGTRLTVV.

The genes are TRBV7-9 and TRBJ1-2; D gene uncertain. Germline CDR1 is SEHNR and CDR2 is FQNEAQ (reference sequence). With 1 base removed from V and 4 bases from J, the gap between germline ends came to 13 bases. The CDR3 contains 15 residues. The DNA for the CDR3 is TGTGCCAGCAGCTTAGGGGTCGGGTTCGGCTATGGCTACACCTTC. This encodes CASSLGVGFGYGYTF.

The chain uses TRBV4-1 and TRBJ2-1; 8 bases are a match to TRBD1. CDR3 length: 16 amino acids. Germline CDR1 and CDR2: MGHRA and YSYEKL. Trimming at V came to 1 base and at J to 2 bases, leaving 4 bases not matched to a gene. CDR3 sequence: CASSQGTGLPYNEQFF. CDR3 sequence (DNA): TGCGCCAGCAGCCAAGGGACAGGGCTTCCCTACAATGAGCAGTTCTTC.

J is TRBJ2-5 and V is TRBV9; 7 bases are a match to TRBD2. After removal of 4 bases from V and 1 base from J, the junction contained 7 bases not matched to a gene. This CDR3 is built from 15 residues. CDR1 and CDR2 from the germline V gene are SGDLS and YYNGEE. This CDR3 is CASSSSSGTQETQYF. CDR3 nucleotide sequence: TGTGCCAGCAGCTCCTCAAGCGGGACCCAAGAGACCCAGTACTTC.

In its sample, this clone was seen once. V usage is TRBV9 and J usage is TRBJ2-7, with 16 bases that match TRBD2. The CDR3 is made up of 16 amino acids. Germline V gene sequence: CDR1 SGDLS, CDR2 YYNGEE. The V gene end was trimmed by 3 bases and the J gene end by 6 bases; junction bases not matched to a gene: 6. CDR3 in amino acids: CASSAPGTSGGAEQYF. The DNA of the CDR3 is TGTGCCAGCAGCGCGCCCGGGACTAGCGGGGGGGCCGAGCAGTACTTC.

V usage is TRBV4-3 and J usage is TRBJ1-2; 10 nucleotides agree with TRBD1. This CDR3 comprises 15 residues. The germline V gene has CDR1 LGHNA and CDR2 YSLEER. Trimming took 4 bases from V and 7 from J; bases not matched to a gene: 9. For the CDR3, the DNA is TGCGCCAGCAGCCTAGCAGGGACAGGGGAAGGTGGCTACACCTTC. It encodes CASSLAGTGEGGYTF.

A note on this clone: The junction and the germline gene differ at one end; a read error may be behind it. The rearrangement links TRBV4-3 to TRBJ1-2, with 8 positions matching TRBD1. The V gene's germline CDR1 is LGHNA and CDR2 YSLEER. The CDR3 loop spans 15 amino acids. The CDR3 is CASSPGAGTGLGWVF. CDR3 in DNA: TGCGCCAGCAGCCCAGGAGCCGGGACAGGATTGGGGTGGGTCTTC.

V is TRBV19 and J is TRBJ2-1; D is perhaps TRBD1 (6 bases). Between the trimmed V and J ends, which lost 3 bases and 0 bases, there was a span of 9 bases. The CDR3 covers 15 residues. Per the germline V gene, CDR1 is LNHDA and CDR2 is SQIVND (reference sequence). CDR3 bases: TGTGCCAGTAGTATGGACAGCTACTCCTACAATGAGCAGTTCTTC. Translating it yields CASSMDSYSYNEQFF.

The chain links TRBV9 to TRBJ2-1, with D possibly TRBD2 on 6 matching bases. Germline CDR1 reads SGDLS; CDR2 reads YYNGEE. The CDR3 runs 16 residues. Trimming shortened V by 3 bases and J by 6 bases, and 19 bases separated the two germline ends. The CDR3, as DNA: TGTGCCAGCAGCGAATCCGGGACTCCTTGGGTCAATGAGCAGTTCTTC. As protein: CASSESGTPWVNEQFF.

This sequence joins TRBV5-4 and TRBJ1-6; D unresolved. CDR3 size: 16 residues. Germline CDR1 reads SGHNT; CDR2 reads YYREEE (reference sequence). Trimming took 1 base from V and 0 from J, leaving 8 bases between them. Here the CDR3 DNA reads TGTGCCAGCAGCTTGTTATGGAGCTCCTATAATTCACCCCTCCACTTT. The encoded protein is CASSLLWSSYNSPLHF.

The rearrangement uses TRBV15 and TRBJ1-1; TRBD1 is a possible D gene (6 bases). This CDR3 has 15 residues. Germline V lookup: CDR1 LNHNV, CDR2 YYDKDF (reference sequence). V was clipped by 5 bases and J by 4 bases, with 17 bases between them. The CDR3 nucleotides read TGTGCCACCAGCTCTAGGGGGGGCCTCGGCACTGAAGCTTTCTTT. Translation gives CATSSRGGLGTEAFF.

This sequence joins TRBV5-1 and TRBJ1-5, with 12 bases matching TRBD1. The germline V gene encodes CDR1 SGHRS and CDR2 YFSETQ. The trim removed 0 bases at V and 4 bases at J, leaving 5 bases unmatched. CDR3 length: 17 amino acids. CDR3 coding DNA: TGCGCCAGCAGCTTGGGGGGACAGGGGGCTAGGAATCAGCCCCAGCATTTT. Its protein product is CASSLGGQGARNQPQHF.

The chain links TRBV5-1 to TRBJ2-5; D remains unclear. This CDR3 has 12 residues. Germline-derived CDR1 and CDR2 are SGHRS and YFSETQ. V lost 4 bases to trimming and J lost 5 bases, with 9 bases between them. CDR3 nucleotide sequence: TGCGCCAGCAGCCCGCGGCAGGAGACCCAGTACTTC. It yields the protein CASSPRQETQYF.

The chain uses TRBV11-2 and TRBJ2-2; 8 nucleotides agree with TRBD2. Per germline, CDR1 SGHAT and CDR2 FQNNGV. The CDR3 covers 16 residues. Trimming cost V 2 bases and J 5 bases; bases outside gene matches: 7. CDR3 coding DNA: TGTGCCAGCAGCTTAACCGGGAGGGGTTGGACCGGGGAGCTGTTTTTT. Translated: CASSLTGRGWTGELFF.